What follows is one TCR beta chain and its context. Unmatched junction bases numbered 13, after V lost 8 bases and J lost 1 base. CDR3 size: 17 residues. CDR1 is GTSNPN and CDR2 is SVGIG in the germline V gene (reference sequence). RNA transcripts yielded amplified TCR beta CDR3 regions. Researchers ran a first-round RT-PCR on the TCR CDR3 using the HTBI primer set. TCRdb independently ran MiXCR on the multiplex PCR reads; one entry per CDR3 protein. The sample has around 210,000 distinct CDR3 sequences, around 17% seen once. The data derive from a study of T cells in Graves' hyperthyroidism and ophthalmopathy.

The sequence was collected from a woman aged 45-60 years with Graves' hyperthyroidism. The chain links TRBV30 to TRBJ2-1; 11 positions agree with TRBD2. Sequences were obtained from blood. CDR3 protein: CASSHDIAGGSYNEQFF. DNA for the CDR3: TGTGCCAGCAGCCACGACATAGCGGGAGGGTCCTACAATGAGCAGTTCTTC.